Below, 18 T cell receptor beta chains from the same sample are listed, as sequenced in a study of OX40 agonist ivuxolimab in advanced cancers. The data were produced by immunoSEQ multiplex PCR, yet TCRdb's version contains in-frame clones alone and is incomplete. This sample has fewer than 100,000 clones, with roughly 84% found just once. The source material was CD4+ or CD8+ T cells sorted from blood, sampled in a trial of the OX40 agonist ivuxolimab. Receptors originate from an adult with an advanced solid tumor such as melanoma, head and neck, liver or kidney cancer.

This chain joins TRBV6-5 and TRBJ2-7; no clear D. The CDR3 is made up of 12 amino acids. Per the germline V gene, CDR1 is MNHEY and CDR2 is SVGAGI. Trimming shortened V by 1 base and J by 3 bases, and 4 bases separated the two germline ends. Here the CDR3 reads CASSYWNYEQYF. DNA for the CDR3: TGTGCCAGCAGTTACTGGAACTACGAGCAGTACTTC.

This chain joins TRBV30 and TRBJ2-6; D is possibly TRBD1 or TRBD2 (5 bases each). Trimming removed 8 bases at V and 0 bases at J, with 14 bases between. Germline V gene lookup returns CDR1 GTSNPN and CDR2 SVGIG (reference sequence). The CDR3 is 15 amino acids. CDR3 nucleotide sequence: TGTGCCGGTTGGGACGGCCGCTCTGGGGCCAACGTCCTGACTTTC. Its translation: CAGWDGRSGANVLTF.

The chain couples TRBV6-7 to TRBJ2-5; D not resolved. TRBV6-7 carries the ORF label, with uncertain function. Between the trimmed V and J ends, which lost 0 bases and 5 bases, there was a span of 13 bases. There are 15 residues in the CDR3. The CDR3 loop is CASSYSFRAEETQYF. CDR3 DNA: TGTGCCAGCAGTTACTCTTTTAGGGCAGAGGAGACCCAGTACTTC.

V and J are TRBV18 and TRBJ2-7, with TRBD2 as a possible D gene (8 bases). This CDR3 region has 18 residues. Between the trimmed V and J ends, which lost 6 bases and 5 bases, there was a span of 29 bases. The germline CDR1 and CDR2 sequences are KGHSH and LQKENI. The chain's CDR3 is CASSPGGGTQRESHEQYF. CDR3 nucleotides: TGTGCCAGCTCTCCAGGGGGGGGGACTCAGCGGGAGTCTCACGAGCAGTACTTC.

The chain recombines TRBV11-1 with TRBJ1-5; D remains ambiguous. Trimming pared 1 base from V and 5 bases from J, leaving 6 bases between. Germline V CDR1 and CDR2: SGHAT, FQDESV (reference sequence). The CDR3 totals 13 residues. Here the CDR3 reads CASSLDSDQPQHF. As DNA, the CDR3 is TGTGCCAGCAGCTTAGACAGTGATCAGCCCCAGCATTTT.

The genes are TRBV18 and TRBJ2-7; 9 nucleotides align to TRBD1. Unmatched junction bases numbered 1, after V lost 4 bases and J lost 0 bases. Germline CDR1 is KGHSH and CDR2 is LQKENI. CDR3 length: 14 amino acids. CDR3 in DNA: TGTGCCAGCTCACTGGGACAGGGCTCCTACGAGCAGTACTTC. Translating gives CASSLGQGSYEQYF.

The chain uses TRBV5-1 and TRBJ2-2; D gene uncertain. The CDR3 is made up of 14 amino acids. The V end was cut by 2 bases, the J end by 3 bases, with 8 bases between. In germline, CDR1 is SGHRS, CDR2 YFSETQ. The CDR3 DNA reads as TGCGCCAGCAGCTTAAACACGGACACCGGGGAGCTGTTTTTT. Translating gives CASSLNTDTGELFF.

The chain is built from TRBV5-4 and TRBJ1-6, with 8 nucleotides matching TRBD1. V was pared by 4 bases and J by 8 bases, with 8 bases of the junction left unmatched. Germline values: CDR1 SGHNT, CDR2 YYREEE (reference sequence). This CDR3 comprises 15 residues. The CDR3 DNA reads TGTGCCAGCAGCAGTAAGACAGGGGCGGATTCACCCCTCCACTTT. Translating gives CASSSKTGADSPLHF.

This rearrangement joins TRBV6-4 to TRBJ2-1, with 12 bases fitting TRBD2. Per germline, CDR1 MRHNA and CDR2 SNTAGT. Trimming at V came to 4 bases and at J to 10 bases, leaving 5 bases not matched to a gene. This CDR3 has 14 amino acids. CDR3 sequence: CASSGTGTSGEQFF. The DNA for the CDR3 is TGTGCCAGCAGTGGAACCGGGACTAGCGGGGAGCAGTTCTTC.

CDR3 amino acids: CASSTRDGYNEKLFF. For the CDR3, the DNA is TGTGCCAGCAGCACTCGGGACGGTTATAATGAAAAACTGTTTTTT. This chain joins TRBV14 and TRBJ1-4; weak D call: TRBD1 (5 bases). The CDR3 totals 15 residues. CDR1 and CDR2 (germline): SGHDN, FVKESK. Trimming left V 5 bases short and J 4 bases short, with 14 bases between.

The rearrangement uses TRBV10-2 and TRBJ2-3; perhaps TRBD1 as D (5 bases). The V end was cut by 2 bases, the J end by 0 bases, with 12 bases between. From germline, CDR1 is WSHSY and CDR2 SAAADI. This CDR3 spans 16 amino acids. CDR3: CASSEGAQVSTDTQYF. In DNA, the CDR3 is TGCGCCAGCAGTGAGGGGGCCCAAGTTAGCACAGATACGCAGTATTTT.

J is TRBJ2-3 and V is TRBV9, with 8 positions matching TRBD1. With 4 bases clipped from V and 2 bases from J, the junction kept 12 bases outside the gene matches. Germline assignment: CDR1 SGDLS and CDR2 YYNGEE. This CDR3 contains 17 residues. This chain's CDR3 is CASSIQGGQYPTDTQYF. The CDR3 coding sequence is TGTGCCAGCAGCATACAGGGGGGACAGTACCCCACAGATACGCAGTATTTT.

CDR3 sequence: CATISGGHEQYF. The DNA for the CDR3 is TGTGCTACGATATCCGGGGGCCACGAGCAGTACTTC. V gene TRBV30 combines with J gene TRBJ2-7; TRBD1 or TRBD2 may be the D gene (6 bases each). The CDR3 has 12 residues. Germline assignment: CDR1 GTSNPN and CDR2 SVGIG (reference sequence).

The genes are TRBV29-1 and TRBJ2-3; possibly TRBD1 or TRBD2 for D (5 bases each). There are 12 residues in the CDR3. V was pared by 7 bases and J by 2 bases, with 10 bases between. Germline V gene data show CDR1 as SQVTM and CDR2 as ANQGSEA. For the CDR3, the DNA is TGCAGCGGTGGGGGAATCACAGATACGCAGTATTTT. It codes for CSGGGITDTQYF.

DNA of the CDR3: TGTGCCAGCAGCGTGCCGACATGGGGTGGGACAGATACGCAGTATTTT. It specifies CASSVPTWGGTDTQYF. V usage is TRBV9 and J usage is TRBJ2-3; D gene uncertain. The V end was cut by 2 bases, the J end by 3 bases, with 16 bases between. Germline-derived CDR1 and CDR2 are SGDLS and YYNGEE. The CDR3 length is 16 residues.

The CDR3 bases are TGTGCCAGCAGTCCGGGGACAGGGAGTAGCAATCAGCCCCAGCATTTT. It encodes CASSPGTGSSNQPQHF. This rearrangement joins TRBV6-6 to TRBJ1-5; TRBD1 aligns across 9 bases. Germline values: CDR1 MNHNY, CDR2 SVGAGI (reference sequence). The CDR3 has 16 residues. The V segment lost 5 bases and the J segment 0 bases; nucleotides outside the gene matches: 5.

This chain joins TRBV28 and TRBJ2-7, with 10 bases matching TRBD2. Germline V lookup: CDR1 MDHEN, CDR2 SYDVKM. The trim removed 10 bases at V and 3 bases at J, leaving 3 bases unmatched. The CDR3 is 12 residues long. The DNA for the CDR3 is TGTGCCACCGGGACTAGCGTCTACGAGCAGTACTTC. Protein sequence: CATGTSVYEQYF. The full variable domain, its missing parts supplied by reference TRBV28 and TRBJ2-7, is DVKVTQSSRYLVKRTGEKVFLECVQDMDHENMFWYRQDPGLGLRLIYFSYDVKMKEKGDIPEGYSVSREKKERFSLILESASTNQTSMYLCATGTSVYEQYFGPGTRLTVT.

The chain employs TRBV5-1 and TRBJ1-6; D is unresolved. Germline assignment: CDR1 SGHRS and CDR2 YFSETQ. The CDR3 loop spans 13 amino acids. Trimming removed 4 bases at V and 10 bases at J, with 12 bases between. The CDR3 DNA reads TGCGCCAGCAGCCCCGGACTCAACTCACCCCTCCACTTT. Translated, it gives CASSPGLNSPLHF.